This TCR beta chain comes out of a study of shared clonotypes between healthy human individuals (TCRdb year 2020). Describing the broader study: The cohort comprised a couple of women and a few men aged 18 to 49 years. Different laboratories and diverse techniques were used to prepare libraries and sequence TCR repertoires, to increase sequencing depth and limit assay-specific biases. Leukapheresis yielded between about 0.94 and 10 billion PBMCs per donor. The study deeply sequenced blood TCR repertoires of five healthy adults to estimate repertoire size and the extent of clonotype sharing between individuals. For each donor, three plates each were used for CD4 naive and CD4 memory, two plates were used for CD8 naive, and one plate was used for CD8 memory. What the research found in general, with its limitations: Because the study included only a small number of donors, the genetic and exposure-history diversity represented was limited. Rarefaction of sorted-subset datasets indicated incomplete sequencing despite the large sequencing depth. Sharing across several donors was observed for around 5% of naive CD4, 3% to 3.5% of naive CD8, 2% to 2.5% of memory CD4, and less than 0.45% of memory CD8 clonotypes. Compared with non-shared clonotypes, clonotypes shared by all four sorted-subset donors had higher generation probabilities. Naive subsets generally had larger estimated clonotype richness than memory subsets. Pairwise subsampling indicated that sequencing depth was expected to affect the degree of clonotype sharing among donors. Only blood was sampled, and tissue TCR repertoires likely differ from those in blood.

The donors were healthy, HIV-negative adults who had no recently reported acute infections or vaccinations. Every donor was a Caucasian adult living in Nashville, Tennessee, USA. CD4+ T cells were enriched by magnetic negative selection; naive cells were then positively selected on CD45RA, and the negative fraction formed the memory subset. Blood was collected by leukapheresis, and PBMCs were isolated by Ficoll-Histopaque density gradient centrifugation and then cryopreserved in liquid nitrogen vapor phase. Analytical flow cytometry was used to check the purity and quantity of each magnetically sorted T cell population. Genomic DNA was isolated from each sorted fraction and quantified by UV absorbance on a Nanodrop 2000c. Remarks on this clone: Its recognized antigen is unknown. No base-level quality is on record; no much larger clone is a single base apart.

Spanning cysteine to phenylalanine, the CDR3 consists of 16 amino acids. CDR3 DNA only is kept here, 48 bases in frame from base 1. The germline V and J ends show losses of 4 bases and 0 bases respectively, and no gene match explains 3 bases of the junction. Via the germline V gene, CDR1 is MDHEN and CDR2 SYDVKM. Using the deep immunoSEQ assay, multiplex PCR amplified TCR CDR3 regions from genomic DNA. Extracted genomic DNA from each cell subset was distributed evenly across all wells of several immunoSEQ 96-well plates, and each plate was treated as a replicate. For sorted subsets, about 210 ng of genomic DNA, equivalent to 30,000 or so T cell genomes, went into each replicate PCR. The purified libraries were quantified using a Qubit 3.0 fluorometer, sized with a Bioanalyzer 2100, and then quantified again using the KAPA Library Quantification kit. A separate single-read 150-cycle Illumina NextSeq 550 flow cell was used to sequence each immunoSEQ 96-well plate. As for the authors' bioinformatics: Because the immunoSEQ output included only junctional sequences and no quality scores, the filtering could not be the same as the filtering used for full-length reads. Sequences were annotated with PyIR, a Python wrapper for IgBLAST v1.9, and V/J genes and CDR3 were assigned using IMGT germline references. Any read was removed if the V/J assignment was weak (E-value above 1e-6), the CDR3 was missing, or the read contained stop codons, out-of-frame junctions, or ambiguous translated residues. A V3J clonotype was defined by an identical inferred V gene, J gene, and CDR3 amino acid sequence. To compute the percentage overlap between repertoires, the number of shared unique clonotypes was divided by the size of the smaller repertoire. Three approaches were used to assess repertoire richness: RTK rarefaction, the Chao1 estimator, and Recon v2.1 estimates of unobserved clonotypes. For all TCRbeta clonotypes obtained by the gDNA method from a few donors, generation probabilities were computed with OLGA. TCRdb mirrors the immuneACCESS table, restricted to in-frame sequences. Some clones are absent from its copies; in checked studies, under half trace to an unresolved V gene, and the reason for the others is unknown. V and J calls and clone size are as listed in that table; D and trimming were resolved from the DNA. The sample table holds 2,500,000 or so clones, of which just over 90% were seen once. The ten largest account for 0.14% of the sample.

Material: naive CD4+ T cells sorted from blood. This specimen's cell subset or site label, per the study, means: CD45RA+ positively selected. The V and J segments used are TRBV28 and TRBJ2-7, with 13 junctional bases fitting TRBD2. This TCR derives from a young man in good health. The bases are TGTGCCAGCAGTTGGACTAGCGGGGGCGCCTCCTACGAGCAGTACTTC. Its product reads: CASSWTSGGASYEQYF.